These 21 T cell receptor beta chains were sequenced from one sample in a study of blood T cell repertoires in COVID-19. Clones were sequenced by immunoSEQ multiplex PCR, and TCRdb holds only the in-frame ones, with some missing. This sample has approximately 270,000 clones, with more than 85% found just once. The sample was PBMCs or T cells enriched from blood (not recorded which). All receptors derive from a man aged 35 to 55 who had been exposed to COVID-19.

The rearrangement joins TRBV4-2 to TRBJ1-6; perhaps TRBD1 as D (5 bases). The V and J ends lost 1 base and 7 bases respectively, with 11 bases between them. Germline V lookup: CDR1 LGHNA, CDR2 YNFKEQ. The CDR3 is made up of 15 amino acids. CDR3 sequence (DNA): TGTGCCAGCAGCCAAGCAGACAGTCAGAATTCACCCCTCCACTTT. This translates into CASSQADSQNSPLHF.

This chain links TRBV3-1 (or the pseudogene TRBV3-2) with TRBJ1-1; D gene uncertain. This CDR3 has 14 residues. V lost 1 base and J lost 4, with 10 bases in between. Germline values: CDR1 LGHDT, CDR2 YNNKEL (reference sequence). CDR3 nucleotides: TGTGCCAGCAGCCAAGGTGTGGAGTTCACTGAAGCTTTCTTT. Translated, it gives CASSQGVEFTEAFF.

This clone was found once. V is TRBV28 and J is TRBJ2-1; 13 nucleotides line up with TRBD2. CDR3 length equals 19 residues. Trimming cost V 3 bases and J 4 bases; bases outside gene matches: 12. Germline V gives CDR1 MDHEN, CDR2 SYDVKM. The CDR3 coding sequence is TGTGCCAGCAGTTTCAGCCTCGGGACTAGCGGGAATGGTTACAATGAGCAGTTCTTC. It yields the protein CASSFSLGTSGNGYNEQFF.

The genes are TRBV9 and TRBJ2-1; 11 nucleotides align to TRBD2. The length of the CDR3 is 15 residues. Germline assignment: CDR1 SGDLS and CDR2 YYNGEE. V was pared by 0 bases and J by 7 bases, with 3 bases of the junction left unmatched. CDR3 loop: CASSVVAGGGNEQFF. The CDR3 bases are TGTGCCAGCAGCGTAGTAGCGGGAGGGGGTAATGAGCAGTTCTTC.

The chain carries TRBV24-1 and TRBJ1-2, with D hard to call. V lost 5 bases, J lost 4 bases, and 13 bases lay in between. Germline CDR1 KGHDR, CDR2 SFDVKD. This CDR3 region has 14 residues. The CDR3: CATSGTALAYGYTF. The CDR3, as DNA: TGTGCCACCAGTGGCACAGCTCTAGCCTATGGCTACACCTTC.

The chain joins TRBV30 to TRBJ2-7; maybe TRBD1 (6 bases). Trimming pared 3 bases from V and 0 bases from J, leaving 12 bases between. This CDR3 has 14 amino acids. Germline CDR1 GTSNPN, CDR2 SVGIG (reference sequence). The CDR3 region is CAWRRTVSSYEQYF. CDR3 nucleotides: TGTGCCTGGAGAAGGACAGTGAGCTCCTACGAGCAGTACTTC.

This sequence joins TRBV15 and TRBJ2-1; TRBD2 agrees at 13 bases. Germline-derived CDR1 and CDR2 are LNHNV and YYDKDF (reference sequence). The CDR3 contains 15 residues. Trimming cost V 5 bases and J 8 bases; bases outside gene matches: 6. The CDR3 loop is CATSGGTSGIDEQFF. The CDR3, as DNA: TGTGCCACCAGCGGAGGGACTAGCGGGATTGATGAGCAGTTCTTC.

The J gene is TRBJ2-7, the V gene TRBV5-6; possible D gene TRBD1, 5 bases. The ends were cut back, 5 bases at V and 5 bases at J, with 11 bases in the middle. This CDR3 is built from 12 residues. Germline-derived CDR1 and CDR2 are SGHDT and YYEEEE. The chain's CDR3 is CASSLWGDEQYF. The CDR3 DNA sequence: TGTGCCAGCAGTCTTTGGGGCGACGAGCAGTACTTC.

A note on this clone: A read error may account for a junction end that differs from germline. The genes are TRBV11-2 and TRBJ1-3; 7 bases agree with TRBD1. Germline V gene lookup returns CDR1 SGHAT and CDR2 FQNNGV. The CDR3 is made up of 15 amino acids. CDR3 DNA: TGTGCCAGCAGCAAAGTGACAGGGTCTGGAGACACCATATATTTT. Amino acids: CASSKVTGSGDTIYF. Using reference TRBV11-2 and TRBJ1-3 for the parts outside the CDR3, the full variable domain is EAGVAQSPRYKIIEKRQSVAFWCNPISGHATLYWYQQILGQGPKLLIQFQNNGVVDDSQLPKDRFSAERLKGVDSTLKIQPAKLEDSAVYLCASSKVTGSGDTIYFGEGSWLTVV.

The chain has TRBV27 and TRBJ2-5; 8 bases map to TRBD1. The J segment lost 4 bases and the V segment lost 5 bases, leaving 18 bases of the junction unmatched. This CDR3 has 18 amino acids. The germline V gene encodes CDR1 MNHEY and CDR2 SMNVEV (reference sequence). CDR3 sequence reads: CASSPGQGLQTTGETQYF. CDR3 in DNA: TGTGCCAGCAGTCCCGGACAGGGTTTACAAACAACCGGAGAGACCCAGTACTTC.

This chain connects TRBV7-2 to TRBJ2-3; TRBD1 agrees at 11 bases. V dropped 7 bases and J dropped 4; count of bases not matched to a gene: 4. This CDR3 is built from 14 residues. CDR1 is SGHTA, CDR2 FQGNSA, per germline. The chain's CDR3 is CASTRDRGSDTQYF. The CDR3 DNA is TGTGCCAGCACCCGGGACAGGGGGTCAGATACGCAGTATTTT.

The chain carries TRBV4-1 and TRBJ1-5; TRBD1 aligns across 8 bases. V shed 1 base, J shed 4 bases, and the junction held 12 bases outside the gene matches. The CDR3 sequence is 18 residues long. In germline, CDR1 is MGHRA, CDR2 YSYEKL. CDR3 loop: CASSQVFIGQGGNQPQHF. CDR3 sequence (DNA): TGCGCCAGCAGCCAAGTATTTATAGGACAGGGTGGGAATCAGCCCCAGCATTTT.

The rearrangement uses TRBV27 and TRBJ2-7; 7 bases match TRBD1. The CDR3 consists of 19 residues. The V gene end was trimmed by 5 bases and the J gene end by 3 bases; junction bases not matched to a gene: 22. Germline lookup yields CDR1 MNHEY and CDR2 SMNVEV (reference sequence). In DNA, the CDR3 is TGTGCCAGCAGTACGCTCTCGGGACAGCTTTTATCCCCCTACTACGAGCAGTACTTC. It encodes CASSTLSGQLLSPYYEQYF.

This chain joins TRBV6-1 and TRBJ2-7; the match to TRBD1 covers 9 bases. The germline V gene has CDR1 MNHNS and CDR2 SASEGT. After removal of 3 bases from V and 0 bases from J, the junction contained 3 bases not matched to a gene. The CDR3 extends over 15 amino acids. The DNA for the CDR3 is TGTGCCAGCAGTGAGGACAGGGGATTCTCCTACGAGCAGTACTTC. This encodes CASSEDRGFSYEQYF.

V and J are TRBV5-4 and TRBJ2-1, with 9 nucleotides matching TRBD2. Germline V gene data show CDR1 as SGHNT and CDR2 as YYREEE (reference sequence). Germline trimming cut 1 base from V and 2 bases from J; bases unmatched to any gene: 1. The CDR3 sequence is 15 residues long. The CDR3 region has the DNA TGTGCCAGCAGCTTGTTAGCGGGAGCCTACAATGAGCAGTTCTTC. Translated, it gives CASSLLAGAYNEQFF.

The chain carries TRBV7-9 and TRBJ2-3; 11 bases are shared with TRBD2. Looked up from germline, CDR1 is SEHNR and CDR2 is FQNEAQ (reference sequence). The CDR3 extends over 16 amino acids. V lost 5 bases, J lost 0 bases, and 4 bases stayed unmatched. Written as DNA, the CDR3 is TGTGCCAGCAGCCCCGCTAGCGGGGGGAGCACAGATACGCAGTATTTT. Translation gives CASSPASGGSTDTQYF.

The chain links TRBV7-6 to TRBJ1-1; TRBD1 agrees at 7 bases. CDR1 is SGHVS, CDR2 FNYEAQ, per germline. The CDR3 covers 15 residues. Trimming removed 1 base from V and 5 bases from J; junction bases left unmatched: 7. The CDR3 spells CASSLERGQRTEAFF. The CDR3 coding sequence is TGTGCCAGCAGCTTAGAGAGGGGGCAGCGTACTGAAGCTTTCTTT.

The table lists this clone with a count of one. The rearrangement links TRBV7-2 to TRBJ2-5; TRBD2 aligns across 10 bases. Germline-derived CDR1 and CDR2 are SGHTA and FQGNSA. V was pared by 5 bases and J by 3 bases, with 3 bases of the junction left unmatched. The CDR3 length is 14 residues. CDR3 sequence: CASSTSGREETQYF. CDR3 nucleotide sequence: TGTGCCAGCAGCACCAGCGGGAGGGAAGAGACCCAGTACTTC.

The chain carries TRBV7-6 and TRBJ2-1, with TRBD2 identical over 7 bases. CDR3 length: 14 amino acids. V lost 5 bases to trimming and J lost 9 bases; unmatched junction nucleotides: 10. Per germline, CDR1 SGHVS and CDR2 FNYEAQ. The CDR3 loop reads CASSESGNILEQFF. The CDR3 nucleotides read TGTGCCAGCAGCGAGAGCGGGAATATCCTTGAGCAGTTCTTC.

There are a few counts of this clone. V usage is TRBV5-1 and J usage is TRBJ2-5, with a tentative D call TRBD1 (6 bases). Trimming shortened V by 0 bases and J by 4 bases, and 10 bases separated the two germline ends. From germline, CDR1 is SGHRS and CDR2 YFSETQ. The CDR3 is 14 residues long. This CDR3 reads CASSLAGTRETQYF. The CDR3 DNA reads TGCGCCAGCAGCTTGGCCGGGACACGAGAGACCCAGTACTTC.

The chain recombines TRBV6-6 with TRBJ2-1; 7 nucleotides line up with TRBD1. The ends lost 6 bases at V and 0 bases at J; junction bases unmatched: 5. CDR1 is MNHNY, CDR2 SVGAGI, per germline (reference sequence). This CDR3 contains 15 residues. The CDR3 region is CASRQRQGSYNEQFF. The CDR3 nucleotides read TGTGCCAGCAGACAACGACAGGGCTCCTACAATGAGCAGTTCTTC.